This T cell receptor (beta chain) is from a study of early T cells in non-severe SARS-CoV-2 infection. Study overall: The sequenced material was bulk RNA from unsorted whole blood, and its chains were unpaired. Study-wide results and limits: Using VDJdb, the matching emphasized anti-spike CD8 responses while missing private and CD4 specificities.

Details on this clonotype: Its antigen remains unidentified.

Individual cDNA molecules each received unique molecular identifiers attached to them. MiXCR, run by TCRdb on the 5' RACE reads, gives a single entry per CDR3 protein. The profile shows about 80,000 distinct CDR3 sequences, more than 13% of them singletons. Sequences were obtained from whole blood. The TCR was taken from an adult who was a healthcare worker with PCR-confirmed SARS-CoV-2 infection or an uninfected control (not recorded which).

CDR3: CASSLQGTGGYGYTF. DNA for the CDR3: TGTGCCAGCAGCTTACAGGGGACAGGTGGATATGGCTACACCTTC. This rearrangement joins TRBV7-9 to TRBJ1-2; 8 nucleotides agree with TRBD1. The CDR3 has 15 amino acids. V shed 2 bases, J shed 5 bases, and the junction held 7 bases outside the gene matches. Germline V CDR1 and CDR2: SEHNR, FQNEAQ (reference sequence). Full variable domain (remainder filled in from reference TRBV7-9 and TRBJ1-2): DTGVSQNPRHKITKRGQNVTFRCDPISEHNRLYWYRQTLGQGPEFLTYFQNEAQLEKSRLLSDRFSAERPKGSFSTLEIQRTEQGDSAMYLCASSLQGTGGYGYTFGSGTRLTVV.